Listed below are T cell receptor beta chains from one sample, sequenced in a study of CD8 T cells in ankylosing spondylitis. In TCRdb, the 5' RACE reads were re-called with MiXCR into one record per CDR3 protein. Of nearly 25,000 distinct CDR3 sequences listed, about a sixth were seen once; the top ten hold 25% to 30%. Sequencing was done on a sample of blood. Every receptor here comes from a male donor with ankylosing spondylitis or in good health (not recorded which). The CDR3 runs from the conserved cysteine through the conserved F or W. The D gene is left open where the match is weak. Only part of the rows carry a size: once, few, many, or a class if the clone is expanded.

CDR3 length: 13
D gene: NA
V gene: TRBV29-1
clone size: many
J gene: TRBJ2-1
CDR3 protein: CSVEDPFYNEQFF
CDR3 DNA: TGCAGCGTTGAAGATCCCTTCTACAATGAGCAGTTCTTC

CDR3 length: 15
D gene: NA
V gene: TRBV6-2/TRBV6-3
clone size: NA
J gene: TRBJ2-5
CDR3 protein: CASSYTAVTGETQYF
CDR3 DNA: TGTGCCAGCAGTTACACCGCGGTGACTGGGGAGACCCAGTACTTC

CDR3 length: 14
D gene: NA
V gene: TRBV19
clone size: once
J gene: TRBJ2-4
CDR3 protein: CASSIGQGPDIQYF
CDR3 DNA: TGTGCCAGTAGTATAGGGCAGGGGCCTGACATTCAGTACTTC

CDR3 length: 13
D gene: NA
V gene: TRBV5-1
clone size: NA
J gene: TRBJ1-5
CDR3 protein: CASSLAPNQPQHF
CDR3 DNA: TGCGCCAGCAGCTTGGCGCCAAATCAGCCCCAGCATTTT

CDR3 length: 17
D gene: NA
V gene: TRBV4-1
clone size: NA
J gene: TRBJ1-2
CDR3 protein: CASSQTERGGRTDGYTF
CDR3 DNA: TGCGCCAGCAGCCAAACAGAGAGGGGTGGACGGACGGATGGCTACACCTTC

CDR3 length: 16
D gene: TRBD1
V gene: TRBV4-3
clone size: NA
J gene: TRBJ2-2
CDR3 protein: CASSLRGLTGYGELFF
CDR3 DNA: TGCGCCAGCAGCCTAAGAGGCTTGACAGGGTACGGGGAGCTGTTTTTT

CDR3 length: 14
D gene: NA
V gene: TRBV7-2
clone size: few
J gene: TRBJ2-1
CDR3 protein: CASSLTRTYNEQFF
CDR3 DNA: TGTGCCAGCAGCTTAACCCGGACCTACAATGAGCAGTTCTTC

CDR3 length: 15
D gene: TRBD2
V gene: TRBV28
clone size: many
J gene: TRBJ2-5
CDR3 protein: CASSPWTSGQETQYF
CDR3 DNA: TGTGCCAGCAGTCCCTGGACTAGCGGCCAAGAGACCCAGTACTTC

CDR3 length: 14
D gene: NA
V gene: TRBV5-1
clone size: many
J gene: TRBJ2-3
CDR3 protein: CASSLRILTDTQYF
CDR3 DNA: TGCGCCAGCAGCTTGCGGATACTCACAGATACGCAGTATTTT

CDR3 length: 15
D gene: TRBD2
V gene: TRBV20-1
clone size: NA
J gene: TRBJ2-7
CDR3 protein: CSARDRGGNPYEQYF
CDR3 DNA: TGCAGTGCTAGAGACCGGGGGGGGAACCCATACGAGCAGTACTTC

CDR3 length: 14
D gene: NA
V gene: TRBV7-9
clone size: many
J gene: TRBJ2-2
CDR3 protein: CASSEMGNTGELFF
CDR3 DNA: TGTGCCAGCAGCGAAATGGGGAACACCGGGGAGCTGTTTTTT

CDR3 length: 14
D gene: NA
V gene: TRBV28
clone size: medium-sized
J gene: TRBJ2-3
CDR3 protein: CASSESFGTDTQYF
CDR3 DNA: TGTGCCAGCAGTGAAAGCTTCGGCACAGATACGCAGTATTTT

CDR3 length: 15
D gene: NA
V gene: TRBV12-3/TRBV12-4
clone size: many
J gene: TRBJ1-5
CDR3 protein: CASSSNDRGNQPQHF
CDR3 DNA: TGTGCCAGCAGTTCGAACGACAGAGGCAATCAGCCCCAGCATTTT

CDR3 length: 12
D gene: NA
V gene: TRBV7-2
clone size: NA
J gene: TRBJ1-1
CDR3 protein: CASSSQNTEAFF
CDR3 DNA: TGTGCCAGCAGCTCACAGAACACTGAAGCTTTCTTT

CDR3 length: 19
D gene: TRBD2
V gene: TRBV5-5
clone size: NA
J gene: TRBJ2-2
CDR3 protein: CASSPLVGGRGVGAGELFF
CDR3 DNA: TGTGCCAGCAGCCCCCTTGTTGGCGGGAGGGGAGTCGGCGCCGGGGAGCTGTTTTTT

CDR3 length: 16
D gene: NA
V gene: TRBV12-3/TRBV12-4
clone size: many
J gene: TRBJ2-2
CDR3 protein: CASSFRGGVQGGELFF
CDR3 DNA: TGTGCCAGCAGTTTTAGGGGTGGTGTCCAGGGCGGGGAGCTGTTTTTT

CDR3 length: 17
D gene: TRBD2
V gene: TRBV5-5
clone size: few
J gene: TRBJ2-1
CDR3 protein: CASSPGIGLAGMYEQFF
CDR3 DNA: TGTGCCAGCAGCCCAGGGATTGGACTAGCGGGAATGTATGAGCAGTTCTTC

CDR3 length: 15
D gene: NA
V gene: TRBV7-2
clone size: many
J gene: TRBJ1-4
CDR3 protein: CASSQLGTINEKLFF
CDR3 DNA: TGTGCCAGCAGCCAACTCGGGACAATTAATGAAAAACTGTTTTTT

CDR3 length: 11
D gene: NA
V gene: TRBV6-2/TRBV6-3
clone size: NA
J gene: TRBJ2-1
CDR3 protein: CASRVGNEQFF
CDR3 DNA: TGTGCCAGCCGGGTTGGGAATGAGCAGTTCTTC

CDR3 length: 13
D gene: NA
V gene: TRBV29-1
clone size: NA
J gene: TRBJ2-7
CDR3 protein: CSVEAPGAYEQYF
CDR3 DNA: TGCAGCGTTGAGGCTCCAGGGGCCTACGAGCAGTACTTC

CDR3 length: 13
D gene: NA
V gene: TRBV25-1
clone size: many
J gene: TRBJ1-1
CDR3 protein: CASSEPGYTEAFF
CDR3 DNA: TGTGCCAGCAGTGAACCCGGATACACTGAAGCTTTCTTT

CDR3 length: 17
D gene: NA
V gene: TRBV7-2
clone size: few
J gene: TRBJ2-5
CDR3 protein: CASSLGSGSGPQETQYF
CDR3 DNA: TGTGCCAGCAGCTTAGGGTCCGGTAGCGGACCTCAAGAGACCCAGTACTTC

CDR3 length: 14
D gene: TRBD1
V gene: TRBV7-2
clone size: many
J gene: TRBJ1-3
CDR3 protein: CASSPQGAGNTIYF
CDR3 DNA: TGTGCCAGCAGCCCACAGGGGGCTGGAAACACCATATATTTT

CDR3 length: 13
D gene: NA
V gene: TRBV28
clone size: many
J gene: TRBJ2-1
CDR3 protein: CASVGNENNEQFF
CDR3 DNA: TGTGCCAGCGTGGGAAATGAGAACAATGAGCAGTTCTTC

CDR3 length: 15
D gene: NA
V gene: TRBV7-2
clone size: few
J gene: TRBJ2-7
CDR3 protein: CASSLVVRSSYEQYF
CDR3 DNA: TGTGCCAGCAGCTTAGTGGTTCGGAGCTCCTACGAGCAGTACTTC

CDR3 length: 14
D gene: NA
V gene: TRBV28
clone size: NA
J gene: TRBJ2-6
CDR3 protein: CASRHPTGANVLTF
CDR3 DNA: TGTGCCAGCAGGCACCCTACTGGGGCCAACGTCCTGACTTTC

CDR3 length: 13
D gene: TRBD1
V gene: TRBV29-1
clone size: once
J gene: TRBJ2-1
CDR3 protein: CSALTGGYNEQFF
CDR3 DNA: TGCAGCGCTTTAACAGGGGGTTACAATGAGCAGTTCTTC

CDR3 length: 14
D gene: NA
V gene: TRBV7-3
clone size: NA
J gene: TRBJ2-2
CDR3 protein: CASSPFHNTGELFF
CDR3 DNA: TGTGCCAGCAGCCCGTTTCATAACACCGGGGAGCTGTTTTTT

CDR3 length: 15
D gene: TRBD2
V gene: TRBV20-1
clone size: few
J gene: TRBJ2-5
CDR3 protein: CSAGHDSGYQETQYF
CDR3 DNA: TGCAGTGCTGGTCACGATAGCGGGTACCAAGAGACCCAGTACTTC

CDR3 length: 15
D gene: TRBD1
V gene: TRBV5-5
clone size: NA
J gene: TRBJ2-3
CDR3 protein: CASSLGDRVTDTQYF
CDR3 DNA: TGTGCCAGCAGCTTGGGGGACAGGGTGACAGATACGCAGTATTTT

CDR3 length: 13
D gene: NA
V gene: TRBV10-3
clone size: few
J gene: TRBJ2-3
CDR3 protein: CATGPDRADTQYF
CDR3 DNA: TGTGCCACCGGCCCGGACCGGGCTGATACGCAGTATTTT